The 20 T cell receptor beta chains reported below all come from one sample, sequenced in a study of cytomegalovirus exposure and HLA in healthy donors. The study ran its PCR with 60 Vbeta and 13 Jbeta primers. This table comes from immunoSEQ multiplex PCR, and its TCRdb copy is limited to in-frame clones, with some not included. The sample includes about 130,000 clones, around 80% seen only once; the top ten take approximately 5%. The sample taken for sequencing was PBMCs. The receptors come from a man aged 30 to 45 in good health and CMV-seronegative.

The chain employs TRBV13 and TRBJ2-3; maybe TRBD1 (6 bases). The CDR3 spans 16 residues. Germline V gives CDR1 PRHDT, CDR2 FYEKMQ (reference sequence). V was pared by 7 bases and J by 5 bases, with 22 bases between. The CDR3 DNA reads TGTGCCAGCACCCCCAGGGGTCCCGTGGCACTAGATACGCAGTATTTT. Protein product: CASTPRGPVALDTQYF.

This clone is a singleton in its sample. The V and J genes are TRBV7-3 and TRBJ1-1; tentatively, D is TRBD1 (5 bases). Germline V CDR1 and CDR2: SGHTA, FQGTGA. CDR3 length: 13 amino acids. The V gene lost 1 base and the J gene lost 4 bases, with 7 bases spanning the gap. The DNA of the CDR3 is TGTGCCAGCAGCTTAATGGGGGGCACTGAAGCTTTCTTT. Translation gives CASSLMGGTEAFF.

The chain carries TRBV28 and TRBJ2-2, with 8 bases identical to TRBD1. Per the germline V gene, CDR1 is MDHEN and CDR2 is SYDVKM. The CDR3 loop spans 14 amino acids. V was clipped by 3 bases and J by 10 bases; unmatched bases: 7. The CDR3 DNA is TGTGCCAGCAGTTTTTTCCAGGGGGCCATGGAGCTGTTTTTT. This codes for CASSFFQGAMELFF.

This chain uses TRBV9 with TRBJ2-3; 7 positions agree with TRBD2. CDR3 length equals 15 residues. Germline V gene lookup returns CDR1 SGDLS and CDR2 YYNGEE. J gave up 4 bases and V 0 bases, and 5 bases lay outside the gene matches. This CDR3 is CASSVGVGGSDTQYF. As DNA, the CDR3 is TGTGCCAGCAGCGTAGGCGTGGGGGGGTCAGATACGCAGTATTTT.

The table lists this clone with a few counts. The chain recombines TRBV10-2 with TRBJ2-7; D is possibly TRBD2 (5 bases). This CDR3 contains 15 residues. Germline CDR1 is WSHSY and CDR2 is SAAADI. V shed 2 bases and J shed 5 bases, with 16 bases lying between them. The CDR3 coding sequence is TGCGCCAGCAGTGAGAGAGCGGTGGACTTCGACGAGCAGTACTTC. It is translated as CASSERAVDFDEQYF.

The V gene is TRBV5-1, the J gene TRBJ1-3; 11 nucleotides align to TRBD1. Germline CDR1 is SGHRS and CDR2 is YFSETQ. The CDR3 runs 15 residues. J gave up 4 bases and V 4 bases, and 4 bases lay outside the gene matches. CDR3 sequence (DNA): TGCGCCAGCAGCCCGGGACAGGGGGTCGGAAACACCATATATTTT. Translation gives CASSPGQGVGNTIYF.

The gene calls are TRBV21-1 and TRBJ1-5; the table gives TRBD1 as D, unverified against the DNA. TRBV21-1 is deemed a pseudogene. There are 13 residues in the CDR3. The DNA for the CDR3 is TGTGCCAGCGCCGACAGAGTTAATCAGCCCCAGCATTTT. Encoded protein: CASADRVNQPQHF.

This sequence joins TRBV15 and TRBJ2-7; 7 bases fit TRBD1. Germline values: CDR1 LNHNV, CDR2 YYDKDF (reference sequence). V lost 6 bases to trimming and J lost 6 bases; unmatched junction nucleotides: 14. The CDR3 is 15 amino acids. In nucleotides, the CDR3 is TGTGCCACCAGTAATAGACAGGGCCCCCTAGGCGAGCAGTACTTC. Translating gives CATSNRQGPLGEQYF. The complete variable domain, with remaining parts taken from reference TRBV15 and TRBJ2-7, reads DAMVIQNPRYQVTQFGKPVTLSCSQTLNHNVMYWYQQKSSQAPKLLFHYYDKDFNNEADTPDNFQSRRPNTSFCFLDIRSPGLGDTAMYLCATSNRQGPLGEQYFGPGTRLTVT.

This clone has more than one count but fewer than ten. This chain connects TRBV5-5 to TRBJ1-4, with TRBD1 matching over 9 bases. J gave up 6 bases and V 4 bases, and 10 bases lay outside the gene matches. CDR1 SGHKS and CDR2 YYEKEE come from the germline V gene (reference sequence). This CDR3 contains 16 residues. The CDR3 sequence: CASSHPGQGRDEKLFF. CDR3 sequence (DNA): TGTGCCAGCAGCCACCCGGGACAGGGTCGGGATGAAAAACTGTTTTTT.

The chain carries TRBV18 and TRBJ1-2; D remains unclear. The germline V and J ends were trimmed by 3 bases and 0 bases, with 5 bases remaining between them. Germline V lookup: CDR1 KGHSH, CDR2 LQKENI. CDR3 length equals 13 residues. The CDR3 coding sequence is TGTGCCAGCTCACCCGGGTCTAACTATGGCTACACCTTC. Encoded protein: CASSPGSNYGYTF.

This chain links TRBV7-6 with TRBJ1-2, with 8 bases identical to TRBD1. Germline CDR1 SGHVS, CDR2 FNYEAQ. V was pared by 2 bases and J by 0 bases, with 5 bases of the junction left unmatched. The CDR3 totals 16 residues. Here the CDR3 DNA reads TGTGCCAGCAGCTTAATGGGGGACAGGTCTAACTATGGCTACACCTTC. It codes for CASSLMGDRSNYGYTF.

The chain is built from TRBV5-6 and TRBJ2-5; TRBD2 matches 7 bases. The J call is in doubt because the DNA end fits TRBJ2-7 better. The CDR3 extends over 15 amino acids. The germline CDR1 and CDR2 sequences are SGHDT and YYEEEE. Written as DNA, the CDR3 is TGTGCCAGCAGCTTGGGTTGGGGGGGGTCCTACGAGCAGTACTTC. It encodes CASSLGWGGSYEQYF.

The chain has TRBV25-1 and TRBJ1-1, with 10 positions matching TRBD1. Germline V lookup: CDR1 MGHDK, CDR2 SYGVNS. This CDR3 spans 16 amino acids. V lost 2 bases, J lost 3 bases, and 6 bases stayed unmatched. DNA for the CDR3: TGTGCCAGCAGTGAACTGTGGACAGGGGGTTACACTGAAGCTTTCTTT. It yields the protein CASSELWTGGYTEAFF.

The count of this clone is one. J is TRBJ2-5 and V is TRBV28; 8 bases map to TRBD2. This CDR3 comprises 16 residues. Losses at the gene ends were 1 base for V and 5 bases for J; bases not matched to a gene: 9. Germline lookup yields CDR1 MDHEN and CDR2 SYDVKM. CDR3 region: CASSLFGGRSGETQYF. CDR3 in DNA: TGTGCCAGCAGTTTATTTGGCGGGAGGTCTGGGGAGACCCAGTACTTC.

The chain employs TRBV5-1 and TRBJ2-5; 7 bases are a match to TRBD2. The CDR3 has 13 residues. Germline CDR1 SGHRS, CDR2 YFSETQ. V trimming: 2 bases; J trimming: 3 bases; junction bases outside the gene matches: 1. The CDR3 nucleotides are TGCGCCAGCAGCTTTCTAGCGGAAGAGACCCAGTACTTC. Translated: CASSFLAEETQYF.

V gene TRBV19 combines with J gene TRBJ1-2, with D unresolved. V lost 6 bases and J lost 2, with 7 bases in between. Germline CDR1 is LNHDA and CDR2 is SQIVND (reference sequence). The CDR3 has 12 amino acids. Written as DNA, the CDR3 is TGTGCCAGTAGCCCGAGAAACTATGGCTACACCTTC. Translating it yields CASSPRNYGYTF.

This clone was counted once. The chain couples TRBV6-6 to TRBJ2-3; 8 positions agree with TRBD1. Germline CDR1 and CDR2: MNHNY and SVGAGI (reference sequence). The CDR3 length is 15 residues. Unmatched junction bases numbered 6, after V lost 2 bases and J lost 5 bases. As DNA, the CDR3 is TGTGCCAGCAGTTACATGGTCAGGGGGCTAGATACGCAGTATTTT. Translating it yields CASSYMVRGLDTQYF.

The chain combines TRBV5-1 with TRBJ2-1; 12 nucleotides line up with TRBD2. CDR1 and CDR2 from the germline V gene are SGHRS and YFSETQ. The CDR3 extends over 17 amino acids. J gave up 0 bases and V 4 bases, and 5 bases lay outside the gene matches. The CDR3 DNA reads as TGCGCCAGCAGCGGTCTAGCGGGAGGGAGCTCCTACAATGAGCAGTTCTTC. It codes for CASSGLAGGSSYNEQFF. Complete variable domain (other parts from reference TRBV5-1 and TRBJ2-1): KAGVTQTPRYLIKTRGQQVTLSCSPISGHRSVSWYQQTPGQGLQFLFEYFSETQRNKGNFPGRFSGRQFSNSRSEMNVSTLELGDSALYLCASSGLAGGSSYNEQFFGPGTRLTVL.

This clone occurred once. The chain couples TRBV15 to TRBJ2-3; no firm D call. Germline CDR1 is LNHNV and CDR2 is YYDKDF (reference sequence). V was clipped by 2 bases and J by 1 base, with 10 bases between them. The CDR3 loop spans 15 amino acids. CDR3 in amino acids: CATSRPLGRTDTQYF. In DNA, the CDR3 is TGTGCCACCAGCAGACCTCTAGGCCGCACAGATACGCAGTATTTT.

The chain combines TRBV29-1 with TRBJ2-1; tentatively, D is TRBD2 (7 bases). The length of the CDR3 is 12 residues. Germline V CDR1 and CDR2: SQVTM, ANQGSEA. V was pared by 7 bases and J by 9 bases, with 16 bases between. DNA for the CDR3: TGCAGCGCCCCACGGGGGGCCGGTGAGCAGTTCTTC. Translation gives CSAPRGAGEQFF.